This section outlines one TCR beta chain sequence together with its context. Profiled with immunoSEQ multiplex PCR; TCRdb holds only in-frame clones, not every one. The table shows more than 120,000 clones, with 84% occurring only once. This entry comes from a study of blood T cell repertoires in COVID-19. The germline V gene has CDR1 SGDLS and CDR2 YYNGEE. This CDR3 is 15 amino acids long. V lost 3 bases to trimming and J lost 5 bases; unmatched junction nucleotides: 4. The sequenced sample consisted of PBMCs or T cells enriched from blood (not recorded which). The source is a man aged 50 to 59 in a cohort exposed to, infected with or recovered from COVID-19 (not recorded which). The chain employs TRBV9 and TRBJ2-1, with 11 bases matching TRBD2. DNA for the CDR3: TGTGCCAGCAGCGCCGGGACTAGCGGACACAATGAGCAGTTCTTC. Translating gives CASSAGTSGHNEQFF.